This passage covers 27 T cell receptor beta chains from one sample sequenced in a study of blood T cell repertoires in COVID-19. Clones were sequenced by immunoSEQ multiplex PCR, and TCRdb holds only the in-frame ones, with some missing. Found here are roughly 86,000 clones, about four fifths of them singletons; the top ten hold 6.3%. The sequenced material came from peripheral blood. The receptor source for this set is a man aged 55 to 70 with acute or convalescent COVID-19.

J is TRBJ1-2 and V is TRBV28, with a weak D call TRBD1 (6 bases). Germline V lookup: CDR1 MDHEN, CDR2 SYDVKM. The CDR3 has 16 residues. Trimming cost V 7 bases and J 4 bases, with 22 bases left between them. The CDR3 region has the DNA TGTGCCAGCACCAGCTCAGGGGAGGGAAGAGGCTATGGCTACACCTTC. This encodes CASTSSGEGRGYGYTF.

DNA for the CDR3: TGCAGCGTTGAACGATCGGTCGGGAACACTGAAGCTTTCTTT. It translates to CSVERSVGNTEAFF. The chain combines TRBV29-1 with TRBJ1-1; D is uncertain. CDR3 length: 14 amino acids. Trimming took 2 bases from V and 1 from J, leaving 11 bases between them. Germline CDR1 is SQVTM and CDR2 is ANQGSEA. Full variable domain (missing parts from reference TRBV29-1 and TRBJ1-1): SAVISQKPSRDICQRGTSLTIQCQVDSQVTMMFWYRQQPGQSLTLIATANQGSEATYESGFVIDKFPISRPNLTFSTLTVSNMSPEDSSIYLCSVERSVGNTEAFFGQGTRLTVV.

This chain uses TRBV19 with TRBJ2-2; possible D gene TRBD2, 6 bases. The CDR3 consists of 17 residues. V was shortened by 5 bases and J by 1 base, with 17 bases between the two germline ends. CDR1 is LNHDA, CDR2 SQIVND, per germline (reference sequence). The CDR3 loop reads CASSLSGSFLNTGELFF. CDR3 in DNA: TGTGCCAGTAGTCTCAGCGGGTCCTTTCTGAACACCGGGGAGCTGTTTTTT.

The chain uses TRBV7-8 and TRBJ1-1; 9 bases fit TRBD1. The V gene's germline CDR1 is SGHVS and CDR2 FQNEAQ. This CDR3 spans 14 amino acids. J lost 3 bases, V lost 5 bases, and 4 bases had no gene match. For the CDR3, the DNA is TGTGCCAGCAGCCCACGGACAGGGGACACTGAAGCTTTCTTT. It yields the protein CASSPRTGDTEAFF.

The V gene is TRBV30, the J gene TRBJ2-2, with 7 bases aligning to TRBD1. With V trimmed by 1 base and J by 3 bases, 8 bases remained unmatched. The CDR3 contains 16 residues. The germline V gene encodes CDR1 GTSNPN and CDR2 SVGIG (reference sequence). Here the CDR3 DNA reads TGTGCCTGGAGTGCAGGGGGTAGGGGGCACACCGGGGAGCTGTTTTTT. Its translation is CAWSAGGRGHTGELFF.

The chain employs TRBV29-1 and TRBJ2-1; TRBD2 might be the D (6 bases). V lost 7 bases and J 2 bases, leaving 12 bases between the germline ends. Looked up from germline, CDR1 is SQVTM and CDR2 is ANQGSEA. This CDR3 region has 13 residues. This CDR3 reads CSAGETTYNEQFF. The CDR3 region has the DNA TGCAGCGCGGGGGAGACTACCTACAATGAGCAGTTCTTC.

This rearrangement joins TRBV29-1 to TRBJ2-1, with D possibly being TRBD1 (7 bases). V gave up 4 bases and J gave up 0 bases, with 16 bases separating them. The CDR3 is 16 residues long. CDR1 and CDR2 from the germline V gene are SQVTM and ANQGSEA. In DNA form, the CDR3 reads TGCAGCGTTGGAGGCGGGACAGAGAGCTCCTACAATGAGCAGTTCTTC. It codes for CSVGGGTESSYNEQFF.

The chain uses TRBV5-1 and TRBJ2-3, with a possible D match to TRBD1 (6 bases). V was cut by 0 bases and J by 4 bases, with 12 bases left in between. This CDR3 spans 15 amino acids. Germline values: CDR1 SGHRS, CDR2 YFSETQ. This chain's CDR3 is CASSLEGGNADTQYF. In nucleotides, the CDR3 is TGCGCCAGCAGCTTGGAAGGGGGAAACGCAGATACGCAGTATTTT.

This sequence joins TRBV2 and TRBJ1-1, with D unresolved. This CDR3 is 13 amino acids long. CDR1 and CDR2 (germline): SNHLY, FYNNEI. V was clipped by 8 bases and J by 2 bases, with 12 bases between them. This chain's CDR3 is CASGQTGNTEAFF. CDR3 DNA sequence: TGTGCCAGCGGTCAGACGGGAAACACTGAAGCTTTCTTT.

The DNA of the CDR3 is TGTGCCAGCAGTACCAGGACTCGGACCTACGAGCAGTACTTC. Amino acid sequence: CASSTRTRTYEQYF. V usage is TRBV28 and J usage is TRBJ2-7; perhaps TRBD2 as D (5 bases). The CDR3 consists of 14 residues. From germline, CDR1 is MDHEN and CDR2 SYDVKM. V was shortened by 5 bases and J by 2 bases, with 13 bases between the two germline ends. Full variable domain (missing parts from reference TRBV28 and TRBJ2-7): DVKVTQSSRYLVKRTGEKVFLECVQDMDHENMFWYRQDPGLGLRLIYFSYDVKMKEKGDIPEGYSVSREKKERFSLILESASTNQTSMYLCASSTRTRTYEQYFGPGTRLTVT.

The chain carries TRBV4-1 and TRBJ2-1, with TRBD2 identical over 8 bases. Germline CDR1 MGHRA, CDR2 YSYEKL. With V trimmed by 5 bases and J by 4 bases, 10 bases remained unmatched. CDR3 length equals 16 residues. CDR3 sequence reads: CASSYSRGGRYNEQFF. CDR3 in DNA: TGCGCCAGCAGCTACTCACGGGGGGGCCGATACAATGAGCAGTTCTTC.

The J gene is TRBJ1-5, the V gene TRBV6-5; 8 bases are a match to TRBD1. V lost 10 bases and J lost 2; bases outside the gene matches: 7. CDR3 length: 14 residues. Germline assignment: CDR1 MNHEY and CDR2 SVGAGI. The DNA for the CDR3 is TGTGCCACGTCAGGGGGCGTCGGCAATCAGCCCCAGCATTTT. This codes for CATSGGVGNQPQHF.

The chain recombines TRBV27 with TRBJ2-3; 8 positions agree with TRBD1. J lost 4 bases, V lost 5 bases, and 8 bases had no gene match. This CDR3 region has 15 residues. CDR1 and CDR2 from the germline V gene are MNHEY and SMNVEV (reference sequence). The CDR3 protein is CASSTQGVSADTQYF. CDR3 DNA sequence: TGTGCCAGCAGTACACAGGGGGTTAGCGCAGATACGCAGTATTTT.

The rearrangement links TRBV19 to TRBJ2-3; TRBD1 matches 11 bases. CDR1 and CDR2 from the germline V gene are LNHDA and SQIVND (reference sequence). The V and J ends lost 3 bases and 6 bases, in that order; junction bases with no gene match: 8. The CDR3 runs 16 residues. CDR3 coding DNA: TGTGCCAGTAGTATTGACGGACAGGGGGCTGTTGATACGCAGTATTTT. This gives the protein CASSIDGQGAVDTQYF.

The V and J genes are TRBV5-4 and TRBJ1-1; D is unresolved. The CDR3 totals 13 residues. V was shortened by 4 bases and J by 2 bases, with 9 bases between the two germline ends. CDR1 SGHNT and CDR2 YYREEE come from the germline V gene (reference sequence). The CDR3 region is CASSPRGNTEAFF. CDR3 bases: TGTGCCAGCAGCCCCCGGGGAAACACTGAAGCTTTCTTT.

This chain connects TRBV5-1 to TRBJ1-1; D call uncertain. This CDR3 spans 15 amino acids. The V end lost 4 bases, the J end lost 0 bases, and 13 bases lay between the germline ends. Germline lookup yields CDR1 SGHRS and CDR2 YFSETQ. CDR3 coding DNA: TGCGCCAGCAGCCCCGAGCCCGACATGAACACTGAAGCTTTCTTT. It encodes CASSPEPDMNTEAFF.

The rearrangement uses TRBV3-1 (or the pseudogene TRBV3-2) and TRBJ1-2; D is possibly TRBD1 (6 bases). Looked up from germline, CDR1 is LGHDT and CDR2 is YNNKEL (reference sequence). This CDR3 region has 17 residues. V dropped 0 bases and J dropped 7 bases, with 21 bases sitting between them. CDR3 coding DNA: TGTGCCAGCAGCCAAGATGGGGGCAGCCAGGCCCTCGGTGGCTACACCTTC. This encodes CASSQDGGSQALGGYTF.

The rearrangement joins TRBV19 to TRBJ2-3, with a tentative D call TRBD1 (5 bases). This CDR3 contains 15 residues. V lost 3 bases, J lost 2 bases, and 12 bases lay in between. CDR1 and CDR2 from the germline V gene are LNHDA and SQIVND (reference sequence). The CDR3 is CASSILGQSTDTQYF. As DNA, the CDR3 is TGTGCCAGTAGTATCTTGGGGCAGTCCACAGATACGCAGTATTTT.

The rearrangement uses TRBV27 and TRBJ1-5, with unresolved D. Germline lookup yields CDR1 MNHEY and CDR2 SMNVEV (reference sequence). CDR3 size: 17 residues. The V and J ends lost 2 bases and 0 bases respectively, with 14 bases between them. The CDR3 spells CASSLAGGVYSNQPQHF. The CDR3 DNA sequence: TGTGCCAGCAGTTTAGCGGGCGGCGTCTATAGCAATCAGCCCCAGCATTTT.

The CDR3 DNA reads as TGCGCCAGCAGCGCACAGGGGTGGGGGACTGAAGCTTTCTTT. Translated, it gives CASSAQGWGTEAFF. The genes are TRBV5-1 and TRBJ1-1; 7 bases are a match to TRBD1. Germline V CDR1 and CDR2: SGHRS, YFSETQ. V dropped 4 bases and J dropped 5; count of bases not matched to a gene: 8. CDR3 length: 14 residues.

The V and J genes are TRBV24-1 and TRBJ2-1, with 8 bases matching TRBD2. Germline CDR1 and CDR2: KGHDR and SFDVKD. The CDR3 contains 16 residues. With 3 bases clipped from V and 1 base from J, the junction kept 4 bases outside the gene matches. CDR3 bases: TGTGCCACCAGTGATGCAACTAGCGGTTCCTACAATGAGCAGTTCTTC. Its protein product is CATSDATSGSYNEQFF.

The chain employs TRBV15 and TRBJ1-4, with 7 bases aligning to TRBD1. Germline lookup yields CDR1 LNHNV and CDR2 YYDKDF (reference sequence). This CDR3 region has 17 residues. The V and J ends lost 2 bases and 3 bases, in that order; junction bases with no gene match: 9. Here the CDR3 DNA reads TGTGCCACCAGCAGAAACAGGGGCGCTGGTCCTAATGAAAAACTGTTTTTT. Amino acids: CATSRNRGAGPNEKLFF.

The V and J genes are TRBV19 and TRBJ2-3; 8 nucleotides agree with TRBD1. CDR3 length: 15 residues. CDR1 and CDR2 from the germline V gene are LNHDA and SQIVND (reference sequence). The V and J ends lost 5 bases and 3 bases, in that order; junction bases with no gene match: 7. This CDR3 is CASSAQGARTDTQYF. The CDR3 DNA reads TGTGCCAGTAGTGCGCAGGGGGCGAGGACAGATACGCAGTATTTT. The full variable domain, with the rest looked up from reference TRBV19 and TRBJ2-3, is DGGITQSPKYLFRKEGQNVTLSCEQNLNHDAMYWYRQDPGQGLRLIYYSQIVNDFQKGDIAEGYSVSREKKESFPLTVTSAQKNPTAFYLCASSAQGARTDTQYFGPGTRLTVL.

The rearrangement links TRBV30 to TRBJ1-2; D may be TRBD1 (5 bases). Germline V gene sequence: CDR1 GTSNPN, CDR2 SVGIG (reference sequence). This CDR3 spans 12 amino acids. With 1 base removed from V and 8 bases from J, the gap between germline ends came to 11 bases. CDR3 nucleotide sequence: TGTGCCTGGAGTGCGCAGGGCCACGGCTACACCTTC. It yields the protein CAWSAQGHGYTF.

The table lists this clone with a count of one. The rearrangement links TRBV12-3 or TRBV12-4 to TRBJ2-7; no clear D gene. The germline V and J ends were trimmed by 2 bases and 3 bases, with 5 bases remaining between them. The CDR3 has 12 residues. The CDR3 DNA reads TGTGCCAGCAGTTTAAACGGCTACGAGCAGTACTTC. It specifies CASSLNGYEQYF.

The CDR3: CATRPQGREGYTF. The CDR3 DNA is TGTGCCACTCGTCCCCAGGGGAGGGAAGGCTACACCTTC. The gene calls are TRBV19 and TRBJ1-2; D perhaps matches TRBD1 (6 bases). V was clipped by 10 bases and J by 8 bases, with 20 bases between them. CDR1 and CDR2 from the germline V gene are LNHDA and SQIVND (reference sequence). The CDR3 is 13 residues long.

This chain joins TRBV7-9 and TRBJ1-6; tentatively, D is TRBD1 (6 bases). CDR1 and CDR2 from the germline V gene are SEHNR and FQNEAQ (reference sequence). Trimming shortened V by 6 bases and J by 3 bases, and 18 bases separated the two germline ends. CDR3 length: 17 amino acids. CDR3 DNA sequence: TGTGCCAGCAGTGCAGGAGGGGGGGCGGACTATAATTCACCCCTCCACTTT. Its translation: CASSAGGGADYNSPLHF.